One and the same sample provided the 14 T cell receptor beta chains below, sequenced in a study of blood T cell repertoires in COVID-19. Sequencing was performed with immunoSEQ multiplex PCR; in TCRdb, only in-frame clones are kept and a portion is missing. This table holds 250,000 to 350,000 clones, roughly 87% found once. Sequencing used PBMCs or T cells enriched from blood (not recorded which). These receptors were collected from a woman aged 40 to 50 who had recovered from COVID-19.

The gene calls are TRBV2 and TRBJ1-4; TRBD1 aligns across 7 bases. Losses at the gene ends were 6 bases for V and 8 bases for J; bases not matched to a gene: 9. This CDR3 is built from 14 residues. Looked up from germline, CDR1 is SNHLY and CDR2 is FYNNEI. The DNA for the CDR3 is TGTGCCAGCAGGAGTGACAGGGTGAACGAAAAACTGTTTTTT. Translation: CASRSDRVNEKLFF.

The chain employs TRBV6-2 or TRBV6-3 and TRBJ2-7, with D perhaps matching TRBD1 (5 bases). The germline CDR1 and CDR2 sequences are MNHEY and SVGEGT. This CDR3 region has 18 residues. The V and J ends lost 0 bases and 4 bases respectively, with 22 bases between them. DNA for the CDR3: TGTGCCAGCAGTTACTCGAGGCAGGGAACGGCTAGTCGGTACGAGCAGTACTTC. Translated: CASSYSRQGTASRYEQYF.

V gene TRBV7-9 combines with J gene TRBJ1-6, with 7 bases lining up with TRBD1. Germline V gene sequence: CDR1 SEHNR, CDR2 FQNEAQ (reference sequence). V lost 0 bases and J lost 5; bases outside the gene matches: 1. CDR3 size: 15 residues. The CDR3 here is CASSLAGTDNSPLHF. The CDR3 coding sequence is TGTGCCAGCAGCTTAGCCGGGACAGATAATTCACCCCTCCACTTT. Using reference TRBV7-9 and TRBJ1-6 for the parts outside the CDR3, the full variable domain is DTGVSQNPRHKITKRGQNVTFRCDPISEHNRLYWYRQTLGQGPEFLTYFQNEAQLEKSRLLSDRFSAERPKGSFSTLEIQRTEQGDSAMYLCASSLAGTDNSPLHFGNGTRLTVT.

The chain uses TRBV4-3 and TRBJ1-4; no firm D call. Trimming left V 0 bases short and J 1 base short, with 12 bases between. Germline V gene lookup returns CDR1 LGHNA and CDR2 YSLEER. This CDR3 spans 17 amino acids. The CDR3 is CASSQDFPQLTNEKLFF. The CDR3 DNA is TGCGCCAGCAGCCAAGATTTCCCCCAGTTAACTAATGAAAAACTGTTTTTT.

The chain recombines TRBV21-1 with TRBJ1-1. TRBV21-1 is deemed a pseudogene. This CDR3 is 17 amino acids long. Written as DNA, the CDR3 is TGTGCCAGCAGCAAAGAGCGGGACTCAAGGCCGGCGGGGGAAGCTTTCTTT. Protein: CASSKERDSRPAGEAFF.

The DNA of the CDR3 is TGCAGTGCTAGTCTAGCGGGAGGGCCATTTGGTGACAATGAGCAGTTCTTC. Protein sequence: CSASLAGGPFGDNEQFF. This chain uses TRBV20-1 with TRBJ2-1, with TRBD2 matching 12 bases. V was pared by 3 bases and J by 5 bases, with 11 bases of the junction left unmatched. CDR1 and CDR2 from the germline V gene are DFQATT and SNEGSKA (reference sequence). CDR3 length: 17 residues.

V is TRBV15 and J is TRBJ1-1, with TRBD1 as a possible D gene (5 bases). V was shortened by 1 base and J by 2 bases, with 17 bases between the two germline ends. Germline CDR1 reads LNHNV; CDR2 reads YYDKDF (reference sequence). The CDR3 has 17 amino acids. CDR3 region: CATSRGVRPGLNTEAFF. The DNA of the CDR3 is TGTGCCACCAGCAGAGGGGTGCGGCCGGGACTAAACACTGAAGCTTTCTTT. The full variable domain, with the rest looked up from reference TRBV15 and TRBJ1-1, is DAMVIQNPRYQVTQFGKPVTLSCSQTLNHNVMYWYQQKSSQAPKLLFHYYDKDFNNEADTPDNFQSRRPNTSFCFLDIRSPGLGDTAMYLCATSRGVRPGLNTEAFFGQGTRLTVV.

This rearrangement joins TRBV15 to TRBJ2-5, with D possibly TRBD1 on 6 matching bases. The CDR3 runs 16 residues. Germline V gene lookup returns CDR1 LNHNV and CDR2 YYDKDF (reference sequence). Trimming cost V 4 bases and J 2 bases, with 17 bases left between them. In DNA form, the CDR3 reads TGTGCCACCAGCATCTTGGGGGCTAACGATCAAGAGACCCAGTACTTC. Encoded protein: CATSILGANDQETQYF.

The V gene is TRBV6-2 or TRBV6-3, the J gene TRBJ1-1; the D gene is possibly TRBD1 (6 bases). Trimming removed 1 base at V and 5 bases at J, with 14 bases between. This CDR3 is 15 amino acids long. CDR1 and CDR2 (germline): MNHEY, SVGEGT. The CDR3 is CASSYFLGARTEAFF. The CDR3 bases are TGTGCCAGCAGTTACTTTTTGGGGGCGCGAACTGAAGCTTTCTTT.

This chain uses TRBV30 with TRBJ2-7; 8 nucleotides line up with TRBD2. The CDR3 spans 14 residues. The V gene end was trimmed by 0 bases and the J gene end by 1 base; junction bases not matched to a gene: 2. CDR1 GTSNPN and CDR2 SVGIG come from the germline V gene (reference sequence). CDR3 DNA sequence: TGTGCCTGGAGTGTACTAGCGGAGTCCTACGAGCAGTACTTC. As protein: CAWSVLAESYEQYF.

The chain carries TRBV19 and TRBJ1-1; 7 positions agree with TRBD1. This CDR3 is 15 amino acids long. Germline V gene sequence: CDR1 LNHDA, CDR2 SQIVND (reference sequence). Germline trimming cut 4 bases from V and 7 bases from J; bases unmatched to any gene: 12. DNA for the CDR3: TGTGCCAGTAGTACCATGGGACAGAGACAGGGTGAAGCTTTCTTT. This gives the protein CASSTMGQRQGEAFF.

CDR3 loop: CASRGTGGSYEQYF. The CDR3 nucleotides are TGTGCCAGCAGAGGGACAGGGGGCTCCTACGAGCAGTACTTC. The V call is TRBV28, the J call TRBJ2-7; 11 bases match TRBD1. Germline V gene lookup returns CDR1 MDHEN and CDR2 SYDVKM. This CDR3 is 14 amino acids long. V lost 6 bases and J lost 0; bases outside the gene matches: 1. The variable domain in full, with the rest retrieved from reference TRBV28 and TRBJ2-7, is DVKVTQSSRYLVKRTGEKVFLECVQDMDHENMFWYRQDPGLGLRLIYFSYDVKMKEKGDIPEGYSVSREKKERFSLILESASTNQTSMYLCASRGTGGSYEQYFGPGTRLTVT.

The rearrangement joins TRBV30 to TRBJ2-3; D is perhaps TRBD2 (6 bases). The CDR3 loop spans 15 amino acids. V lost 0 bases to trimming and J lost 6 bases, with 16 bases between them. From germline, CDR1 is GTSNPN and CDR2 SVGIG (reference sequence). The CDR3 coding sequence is TGTGCCTGGAGTGTAATCGGGGCCGGGGGTGATACGCAGTATTTT. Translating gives CAWSVIGAGGDTQYF.

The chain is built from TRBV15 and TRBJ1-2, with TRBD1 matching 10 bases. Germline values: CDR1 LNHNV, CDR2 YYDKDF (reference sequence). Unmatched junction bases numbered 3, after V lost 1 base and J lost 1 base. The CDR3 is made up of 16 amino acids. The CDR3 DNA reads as TGTGCCACCAGCAGAGGGGGGACAGGGGTTAACTATGGCTACACCTTC. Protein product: CATSRGGTGVNYGYTF. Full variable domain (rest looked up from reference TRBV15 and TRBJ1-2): DAMVIQNPRYQVTQFGKPVTLSCSQTLNHNVMYWYQQKSSQAPKLLFHYYDKDFNNEADTPDNFQSRRPNTSFCFLDIRSPGLGDTAMYLCATSRGGTGVNYGYTFGSGTRLTVV.